The 9 T cell receptor beta chains below come from one sample, sequenced in a study of CD8 T cells in Susac syndrome. Reverse transcription of roughly 0.5 to 1 ug RNA was performed with random hexamers. TCRdb reanalysed the immunoSEQ multiplex PCR reads using MiXCR and keeps one entry per CDR3 protein. The sample holds approximately 130,000 distinct CDR3 sequences, around 94% seen once. Sequenced: CD4+ T cells from PBMCs. Source of these receptors: a human donor in good health.

V gene TRBV7-3 combines with J gene TRBJ1-1; possible D gene TRBD1, 5 bases. This CDR3 spans 15 amino acids. The germline gives CDR1 SGHTA, CDR2 FQGTGA. V was cut by 5 bases and J by 5 bases, with 18 bases left in between. CDR3 sequence reads: CASSLWGEVGTEAFF. The CDR3 DNA follows: TGTGCCAGCAGCCTATGGGGGGAGGTGGGAACTGAAGCTTTCTTT.

J is TRBJ2-3 and V is TRBV15; 11 bases map to TRBD2. Trimming at V came to 6 bases and at J to 2 bases, leaving 7 bases not matched to a gene. Germline V lookup: CDR1 LNHNV, CDR2 YYDKDF (reference sequence). This CDR3 has 16 amino acids. CDR3 amino acids: CATRLGLADFTDTQYF. In nucleotides, the CDR3 is TGTGCCACCAGGCTGGGACTAGCGGACTTCACAGATACGCAGTATTTT.

This chain links TRBV24-1 with TRBJ1-3; D remains ambiguous. CDR1 KGHDR and CDR2 SFDVKD come from the germline V gene. This CDR3 has 18 residues. Trimming pared 0 bases from V and 0 bases from J, leaving 14 bases between. This CDR3 reads CATSDLSGAPISGNTIYF. CDR3 in DNA: TGTGCCACCAGTGATTTGTCCGGAGCACCTATCTCTGGAAACACCATATATTTT.

This clonotype showed up just a few times. The rearrangement uses TRBV2 and TRBJ2-2; D possibly corresponds to TRBD2 (6 bases). Between the trimmed V and J ends, which lost 1 base and 7 bases, there was a span of 7 bases. The CDR3 is 13 amino acids. The germline gives CDR1 SNHLY, CDR2 FYNNEI. CDR3 DNA: TGTGCCAGCAGTGAAGGGAGGGGCGGGGAGCTGTTTTTT. The encoded protein is CASSEGRGGELFF. Full variable domain (outside the CDR3, taken from reference TRBV2 and TRBJ2-2): EPEVTQTPSHQVTQMGQEVILRCVPISNHLYFYWYRQILGQKVEFLVSFYNNEISEKSEIFDDQFSVERPDGSNFTLKIRSTKLEDSAMYFCASSEGRGGELFFGEGSRLTVL.

The CDR3 DNA sequence: TGTGCCAGCAGTTTAGGGAGCAGGGACACTGAAGCTTTCTTT. As protein: CASSLGSRDTEAFF. The chain uses TRBV28 and TRBJ1-1, with TRBD1 as a possible D gene (5 bases). The CDR3 spans 14 residues. V was clipped by 2 bases and J by 3 bases, with 10 bases between them. Germline V gives CDR1 MDHEN, CDR2 SYDVKM.

CDR3 DNA: TGTGCCTGGTCCGTTACCACAGATACGCAGTATTTT. Translating gives CAWSVTTDTQYF. The chain joins TRBV30 to TRBJ2-3; D unclear. Trimming stripped 5 bases from V and 2 bases from J, with 8 bases between. The CDR3 loop spans 12 amino acids. Germline CDR1 GTSNPN, CDR2 SVGIG (reference sequence).

A note on this clonotype: The junction does not match germline at one end; this may be a read error. This chain connects TRBV4-3 to TRBJ2-2; the D is unclear. In germline, CDR1 is LGHNA, CDR2 YSLEER. The CDR3 runs to 14 residues. CDR3 DNA: TGCACCAGCAGCCAAGATAAGGACACCGGGGAGCTGTTTTTT. Translated, it gives CTSSQDKDTGELFF.

V usage is TRBV3-1 and J usage is TRBJ2-3; D may match TRBD1 or TRBD2 (6 bases each). Germline loops: CDR1 LGHDT, CDR2 YNNKEL (reference sequence). This CDR3 is built from 17 residues. V lost 3 bases to trimming and J lost 2 bases, with 18 bases between them. CDR3 in DNA: TGTGCCAGCAGCCACACACGTGCGGGACACAACACAGATACGCAGTATTTT. Translating it yields CASSHTRAGHNTDTQYF.

The V gene is TRBV3-1, the J gene TRBJ1-1; D is possibly TRBD1 (6 bases). Trimming removed 4 bases at V and 3 bases at J, with 12 bases between. Germline V lookup: CDR1 LGHDT, CDR2 YNNKEL (reference sequence). The CDR3 is made up of 14 amino acids. For the CDR3, the DNA is TGTGCCAGCAGCCCCGGACAGCGGGACACTGAAGCTTTCTTT. It specifies CASSPGQRDTEAFF. Complete variable domain (other parts from reference TRBV3-1 and TRBJ1-1): DTAVSQTPKYLVTQMGNDKSIKCEQNLGHDTMYWYKQDSKKFLKIMFSYNNKELIINETVPNRFSPKSPDKAHLNLHINSLELGDSAVYFCASSPGQRDTEAFFGQGTRLTVV.